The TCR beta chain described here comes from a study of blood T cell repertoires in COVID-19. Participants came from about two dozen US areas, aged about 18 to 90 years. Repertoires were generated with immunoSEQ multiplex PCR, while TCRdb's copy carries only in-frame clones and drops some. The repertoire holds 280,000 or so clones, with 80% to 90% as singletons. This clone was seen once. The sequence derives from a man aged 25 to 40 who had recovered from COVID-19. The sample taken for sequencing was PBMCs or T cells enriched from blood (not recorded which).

The CDR3 here is CAWSRGLAGEETQYF. The CDR3 region has the DNA TGTGCCTGGAGTAGGGGACTAGCGGGGGAAGAGACCCAGTACTTC. The chain combines TRBV30 with TRBJ2-5; TRBD2 aligns across 14 bases. The CDR3 is 15 amino acids. Germline CDR1 and CDR2: GTSNPN and SVGIG (reference sequence). J was trimmed by 3 bases and V by 2 bases; bases with no gene match: 2. The full variable domain, its missing parts supplied by reference TRBV30 and TRBJ2-5, is SQTIHQWPATLVQPVGSPLSLECTVEGTSNPNLYWYRQAAGRGLQLLFYSVGIGQISSEVPQNLSASRPQDRQFILSSKKLLLSDSGFYLCAWSRGLAGEETQYFGPGTRLLVL.